Listed below are T cell receptor beta chains from one sample, sequenced in a study of cytomegalovirus exposure and HLA in healthy donors. Clones were read by immunoSEQ multiplex PCR, and TCRdb kept only the in-frame ones, dropping some. The sample includes fewer than 200,000 clones, 73% of them seen just once. Sequenced input: PBMCs. All receptors come from a woman aged 30 to 39 in good health and CMV-seronegative. The CDR3 runs from the conserved cysteine through the conserved F or W. D genes are given only for firm matches. Clone size appears in some rows only: once, few, many, or a class for an expanded clone.

d_call	v_call	j_call	clone_size	cdr3_aa	cdr3_nt
TRBD1	TRBV9	TRBJ2-7	.	CASSDSPGQHYEQYF	TGTGCCAGCAGCGACTCCCCGGGACAGCACTACGAGCAGTACTTC
TRBD1	TRBV5-1	TRBJ2-3	.	CASSLGDRLLTDTQYF	TGCGCCAGCAGCTTGGGGGACAGACTACTCACAGATACGCAGTATTTT
.	TRBV9	TRBJ1-1	.	CASSVEGEQVKGEAFF	TGTGCCAGCAGCGTAGAGGGGGAACAGGTCAAAGGAGAAGCTTTCTTT
.	TRBV6-1	TRBJ2-7	.	CASSEVPLSNEQYF	TGTGCCAGCAGTGAAGTCCCTCTGAGCAACGAGCAGTACTTC
TRBD1	TRBV7-9	TRBJ2-7	.	CSSSSGTGEFVQYF	TGTTCCAGCAGCTCCGGGACAGGGGAATTCGTGCAGTACTTC
.	TRBV19	TRBJ1-2	.	CASSIVPATYGYTF	TGTGCCAGTAGTATAGTTCCAGCGACCTATGGCTACACCTTC
TRBD1	TRBV27	TRBJ2-7	.	CASRTGSSEQYF	TGTGCCAGCCGGACAGGGTCAAGTGAGCAGTACTTC
TRBD1	TRBV7-9	TRBJ1-1	.	CASSYGTGVEIEAFF	TGTGCCAGCAGCTACGGGACAGGGGTCGAGATTGAAGCTTTCTTT
TRBD2	TRBV19	TRBJ2-7	.	CASSIAVRGGDEQYF	TGTGCCAGTAGTATAGCCGTGAGGGGAGGGGACGAGCAGTACTTC
.	TRBV6-5	TRBJ2-3	.	CASGRLDTQYF	TGTGCCAGCGGGAGGCTAGATACGCAGTATTTT
TRBD1	TRBV7-9	TRBJ1-1	.	CAVIRRGLAFF	TGTGCCGTGATAAGAAGGGGGCTGGCTTTCTTT
.	TRBV19	TRBJ2-2	.	CASSMRLLGGTGELFF	TGTGCCAGTAGTATGAGACTATTAGGGGGTACCGGGGAGCTGTTTTTT
TRBD2	TRBV9	TRBJ2-1	few	CASSVDLAGDQQFF	TGTGCCAGCAGCGTAGATCTAGCGGGGGATCAGCAGTTCTTC
.	TRBV19	TRBJ2-1	.	CASSPNKQANEQFF	TGTGCCAGTAGTCCGAACAAACAGGCAAATGAGCAGTTCTTC
TRBD2	TRBV4-3	TRBJ2-1	few	CASSQDLAGAYNEQFF	TGCGCCAGCAGCCAAGATCTAGCGGGGGCCTACAATGAGCAGTTCTTC
TRBD1	TRBV2	TRBJ1-2	few	CASSERTGGGFYGYTF	TGTGCCAGCAGTGAAAGGACAGGGGGAGGGTTCTATGGCTACACCTTC
TRBD1	TRBV10-2	TRBJ2-5	.	CAGRDRVGETQYF	TGCGCCGGCAGGGACAGGGTAGGGGAGACCCAGTACTTC
.	TRBV19	TRBJ2-2	.	CASIRTRGATGELFF	TGTGCCAGTATCCGGACACGGGGGGCGACCGGGGAGCTGTTTTTT
.	TRBV27	TRBJ1-6	.	CASTRGGSGSYNSPLHF	TGTGCCAGCACCAGGGGTGGATCCGGCTCCTATAATTCACCCCTCCACTTT
.	TRBV7-9	TRBJ2-3	.	CASSLGQGRADTQYF	TGTGCCAGCAGCTTAGGGCAGGGTAGGGCAGATACGCAGTATTTT
.	TRBV7-2	TRBJ1-1	.	CASSPQGFPEAFF	TGTGCCAGCAGCCCTCAGGGGTTTCCTGAAGCTTTCTTT
TRBD2	TRBV9	TRBJ2-2	.	CASSASGSRAGELFF	TGTGCCAGCAGCGCGAGCGGGAGTCGGGCCGGGGAGCTGTTTTTT
TRBD2	TRBV4-3	TRBJ2-7	.	CASSPGLAGATYEQYF	TGCGCCAGCAGCCCCGGACTAGCGGGAGCGACCTACGAGCAGTACTTC
TRBD2	TRBV5-4	TRBJ2-3	.	CASSRPGTSGGRTDTQYF	TGTGCCAGCAGCCGTCCCGGGACTAGCGGGGGGCGCACAGATACGCAGTATTTT
TRBD2	TRBV2	TRBJ2-7	.	CASMGGVSYEQYF	TGTGCCAGCATGGGGGGGGTATCCTACGAGCAGTACTTC
TRBD1	TRBV6-4	TRBJ2-3	.	CASSRQGDTDTQYF	TGTGCCAGCAGTAGACAGGGGGATACAGATACGCAGTATTTT